Listed below are T cell receptor beta chains from one sample, sequenced in a study of T cell repertoires in ileal Crohn's disease. TCRdb's table, derived via immunoSEQ multiplex PCR, lists solely in-frame clones and lacks some. Among over 5,000 clones, roughly 87% were seen once, and the ten largest hold about 12%. The sample consisted of ileal tissue. The receptor set was obtained from an adult with Crohn's disease. The CDR3 runs from the conserved cysteine through the conserved F or W. Fields, in order: V gene, J gene, D gene, clone size, CDR3 protein, CDR3 DNA. D genes are given only for firm matches. The size entry is marked missing in some rows and otherwise reads once, few, many or a size class.

>TRBV14|TRBJ1-4|.|.
CASSRTGRANEKLFF
TGTGCCAGCAGCCGCACAGGGAGGGCTAATGAAAAACTGTTTTTT
>TRBV23-1|TRBJ1-5|TRBD1|few
CASSHQLRGQGICSNQPQHF
TGCGCCAGCAGTCACCAACTTAGGGGACAGGGGATCTGCAGCAATCAGCCCCAGCATTTT
>TRBV19|TRBJ1-2|TRBD1|.
CASSRYRGTLNSDGYTF
TGTGCCAGTAGCAGATACAGGGGGACTCTCAATTCGGATGGCTACACCTTC
>TRBV6-5|TRBJ2-7|.|.
CASSSRLPTYEQYF
TGTGCCAGCAGTTCCCGACTCCCCACCTACGAGCAGTACTTC
>TRBV9|TRBJ1-3|TRBD1|.
CASGTALSGNTIYF
TGTGCCAGCGGGACAGCCCTCTCTGGAAACACCATATATTTT
>TRBV15|TRBJ2-7|.|.
CATSRDRLVLEQYF
TGTGCCACCAGCAGAGACAGACTAGTACTGGAGCAGTACTTC
>TRBV30|TRBJ2-3|TRBD2|.
CAWSLTGGSTDTQYF
TGTGCCTGGAGTTTGACGGGAGGAAGCACAGATACGCAGTATTTT
>TRBV7-8|TRBJ2-1|TRBD2|.
CASSRLANEQFF
TGTGCCAGCAGCCGACTAGCCAATGAGCAGTTCTTC
>TRBV5-1|TRBJ2-3|.|.
CASSLREGRRGGLNTQYF
TGCGCCAGCAGCTTAAGAGAGGGGCGCAGGGGTGGGTTGAATACGCAGTATTTT
>TRBV29-1|TRBJ2-3|TRBD1|.
CSVDRTGGPDTQYF
TGCAGCGTTGATAGGACAGGGGGCCCGGATACGCAGTATTTT
>TRBV25-1|TRBJ2-2|TRBD1|.
CASSLTGVPGELFF
TGTGCCAGCAGTTTGACAGGGGTTCCCGGGGAGCTGTTTTTT
>TRBV5-1|TRBJ2-5|TRBD2|.
CASRLAGVSETQYF
TGCGCCAGCAGACTAGCGGGAGTCTCAGAGACCCAGTACTTC
>TRBV7-9|TRBJ2-2|TRBD1|.
CASSPGQGNTGELFF
TGTGCCAGCAGCCCCGGACAGGGGAACACCGGGGAGCTGTTTTTT
>TRBV11-2|TRBJ2-7|.|once
CASSLDDRAYEQYF
TGTGCCAGCAGCTTAGACGACAGAGCCTACGAGCAGTACTTC
>TRBV11-3|TRBJ2-3|TRBD2|.
CASSRTSGRIGSTDTQYF
TGTGCCAGCAGCCGAACTAGCGGGAGAATTGGTAGCACAGATACGCAGTATTTT
>TRBV28|TRBJ1-2|.|.
CASITTGYGYTF
TGTGCCAGCATTACAACGGGATATGGCTACACCTTC
>TRBV4-3|TRBJ1-4|.|.
CASSQEGAVREKLFF
TGCGCCAGCAGCCAAGAAGGGGCTGTACGAGAAAAACTGTTTTTT
>TRBV10-2|TRBJ1-1|TRBD1|few
CASSRQGNTEAFF
TGCGCCAGCAGTCGACAGGGGAACACTGAAGCTTTCTTT
>TRBV30|TRBJ2-3|TRBD2|.
CAWSTLVGRGPPDTQYF
TGTGCCTGGAGTACCTTGGTGGGGAGGGGTCCACCAGATACGCAGTATTTT
>TRBV5-1|TRBJ1-4|TRBD1|.
CASSQGVREKLFF
TGCGCCAGCAGCCAGGGGGTGAGGGAAAAACTGTTTTTT
>TRBV11-2|TRBJ2-2|TRBD2|.
CASSDTGLAGALSTGELFF
TGTGCCAGCAGCGATACGGGACTAGCGGGAGCTCTGAGCACCGGGGAGCTGTTTTTT
>TRBV5-1|TRBJ2-3|.|.
CASSQSRSADTQYF
TGCGCCAGCAGCCAAAGTCGATCGGCAGATACGCAGTATTTT
>TRBV28|TRBJ2-7|.|.
CASARGPYGEQYF
TGTGCCAGCGCCAGGGGACCCTATGGCGAGCAGTACTTC
>TRBV28|TRBJ1-5|TRBD1|.
CASSLTGGSNQPQHF
TGTGCCAGCAGTTTAACAGGGGGTAGCAATCAGCCCCAGCATTTT
>TRBV5-7|TRBJ1-4|TRBD1|.
CASSVDRGNEKLFF
TGTGCCAGCAGCGTGGACAGGGGGAATGAAAAACTGTTTTTT
>TRBV9|TRBJ1-1|TRBD1|.
CASSPRGRGAEAFF
TGTGCCAGCAGCCCCAGGGGGCGCGGAGCTGAAGCTTTCTTT
>TRBV7-6|TRBJ2-3|TRBD2|.
CASSSGTSTDTQYF
TGTGCCAGCAGTAGCGGGACGAGCACAGATACGCAGTATTTT
>TRBV4-2|TRBJ1-2|TRBD1|.
CASSSTGMGSGYTF
TGTGCCAGCAGCTCGACAGGGATGGGATCCGGCTACACCTTC
>TRBV5-1|TRBJ2-5|.|once
CASSPFGGGETQYF
TGCGCCAGCAGCCCCTTCGGTGGAGGGGAGACCCAGTACTTC
>TRBV27|TRBJ1-4|.|.
CASSKTSRGEKLFF
TGTGCCAGCAGTAAAACGAGCCGAGGGGAAAAACTGTTTTTT
>TRBV9|TRBJ2-5|.|.
CASSVVGAGLGAETQYF
TGTGCCAGCAGCGTAGTCGGGGCGGGACTGGGCGCCGAGACCCAGTACTTC
>TRBV5-1|TRBJ2-1|TRBD1|once
CASSGQGPYNEQFF
TGCGCCAGCAGCGGACAGGGACCCTACAATGAGCAGTTCTTC
>TRBV27|TRBJ2-1|.|.
CASSFFRVAPQFSPKTNNEQFF
TGTGCCAGCAGTTTTTTTCGGGTAGCCCCGCAATTTTCTCCGAAAACTAACAATGAGCAGTTCTTC
>TRBV18|TRBJ1-4|.|few
CASSPAREIRTNEKLFF
TGTGCCAGCTCACCAGCACGCGAGATCCGAACTAATGAAAAACTGTTTTTT
>TRBV19|TRBJ1-2|TRBD1|.
CASSMPSEGAGGYTF
TGTGCCAGTAGTATGCCCTCCGAGGGGGCGGGCGGCTACACCTTC
>TRBV7-2|TRBJ2-2|TRBD2|.
CASSWGGLAGGNTGELFF
TGTGCCAGCAGCTGGGGTGGACTAGCGGGGGGTAACACCGGGGAGCTGTTTTTT
>TRBV9|TRBJ2-5|.|.
CASSVEGQVETQYF
TGTGCCAGCAGCGTAGAAGGACAAGTGGAGACCCAGTACTTC
>TRBV6-1|TRBJ2-5|.|.
CASSGTGLTQYF
TGTGCCAGCAGTGGGACTGGGCTGACCCAGTACTTC
>TRBV10-1|TRBJ2-7|.|.
CASSESAGFHEQYF
TGCGCCAGCAGTGAGTCCGCGGGGTTCCACGAGCAGTACTTC
>TRBV10-3|TRBJ1-1|TRBD1|.
CAIKDRLANTEAFF
TGTGCCATCAAGGACAGGCTGGCTAACACTGAAGCTTTCTTT
>TRBV11-2|TRBJ2-2|TRBD2|.
CASSSTRLAGNTGELFF
TGTGCCAGCAGCTCCACCCGACTAGCGGGGAACACCGGGGAGCTGTTTTTT
>TRBV7-3|TRBJ1-6|TRBD1|once
CASSLSGTGSSPLHF
TGTGCCAGCAGCTTAAGCGGGACAGGCAGTTCACCCCTCCACTTT
>TRBV7-2|TRBJ2-5|.|.
CASSFWGLETQYF
TGTGCCAGCAGCTTTTGGGGGCTTGAGACCCAGTACTTC
>TRBV11-1|TRBJ1-6|TRBD1|.
CASSRTGNNSPLHF
TGTGCCAGCAGCAGGACAGGGAACAATTCACCCCTCCACTTT
>TRBV7-3|TRBJ2-7|.|.
CASSPSPGLTHEQYF
TGTGCCAGCAGCCCCAGCCCGGGACTCACCCACGAGCAGTACTTC
>TRBV30|TRBJ2-1|.|.
CAWTSKDLGGRLNEQFF
TGTGCCTGGACCTCAAAGGACTTAGGAGGGAGGTTAAATGAGCAGTTCTTC
>TRBV11-2|TRBJ2-7|TRBD1|.
CASSSGTGRAYEQYF
TGTGCCAGCAGCTCCGGGACAGGGAGGGCCTACGAGCAGTACTTC
>TRBV7-3|TRBJ2-1|TRBD2|.
CASSLTGAGGYNEQFF
TGTGCCAGCAGCTTAACTGGAGCGGGGGGGTACAATGAGCAGTTCTTC
>TRBV10-3|TRBJ2-1|TRBD1|.
CAISRDSNNEQFF
TGTGCCATCAGCCGGGACAGTAACAATGAGCAGTTCTTC
>TRBV28|TRBJ1-6|.|.
CASSPPTGDNSPLHF
TGTGCCAGCAGTCCTCCGACAGGCGATAATTCACCCCTCCACTTT
>TRBV30|TRBJ1-2|TRBD1|few
CAWSLISTGVGYTF
TGTGCCTGGAGCCTTATCTCGACAGGGGTAGGCTACACCTTC
>TRBV6-5|TRBJ1-1|.|.
CASSPGGGAEAFF
TGTGCCAGCAGCCCTGGGGGGGGCGCTGAAGCTTTCTTT
>TRBV7-9|TRBJ2-3|.|.
CASSSSPFGRSSTDTQYF
TGTGCCAGCAGCTCTTCCCCCTTTGGGCGTTCTAGCACAGATACGCAGTATTTT
>TRBV7-7|TRBJ2-1|.|once
CASSLGPVGSANQYNEQFF
TGTGCCAGCAGCTTAGGCCCCGTCGGAAGCGCCAATCAGTACAATGAGCAGTTCTTC
>TRBV7-2|TRBJ2-1|TRBD2|.
CASSFSGGPYNEQFF
TGTGCCAGCAGCTTCAGCGGGGGGCCTTACAATGAGCAGTTCTTC
>TRBV19|TRBJ1-1|.|.
CASSIGGGRTEAFF
TGTGCCAGTAGTATCGGGGGAGGACGCACTGAAGCTTTCTTT
>TRBV4-3|TRBJ1-6|.|.
CASSQAYNSPLHF
TGCGCCAGCAGCCAAGCGTATAATTCACCCCTCCACTTT